The 13 T cell receptor beta chains listed next were all sequenced from one sample in a study of identical twins. TCRdb re-analysed the 5' RACE reads in MiXCR, keeping a single row per CDR3 protein. This repertoire shows about 660,000 distinct CDR3 sequences, over 8.5% found once; its top ten account for about 0.98%. Separately, the same data were catalogued under a study of yellow fever vaccine responses in identical twins.

What was sequenced was PBMCs. These TCRs come from a woman younger than 30 in good health.

This rearrangement joins TRBV4-2 to TRBJ2-6, with 9 positions matching TRBD1. Germline assignment: CDR1 LGHNA and CDR2 YNFKEQ. CDR3 length: 17 amino acids. V shed 3 bases and J 4 bases; nucleotides not matched to a gene: 7. CDR3 in DNA: TGTGCCAGCAGCCAGGAATACAGGGGGCTCGGGGCCAACGTCCTGACTTTC. It translates to CASSQEYRGLGANVLTF.

This clonotype appeared many times. The J gene is TRBJ2-3, the V gene TRBV20-1; 7 bases agree with TRBD1. CDR3 length: 14 amino acids. Germline CDR1 is DFQATT and CDR2 is SNEGSKA (reference sequence). V gave up 3 bases and J gave up 2 bases; unmatched junction bases: 5. CDR3 bases: TGCAGTGCTAGCTGGGACAGATACACAGATACGCAGTATTTT. Translating it yields CSASWDRYTDTQYF.

The chain recombines TRBV29-1 with TRBJ2-7; TRBD1 might be the D (6 bases). The CDR3 loop spans 12 amino acids. V lost 4 bases and J 6 bases, leaving 13 bases between the germline ends. CDR1 SQVTM and CDR2 ANQGSEA come from the germline V gene. DNA for the CDR3: TGCAGCGTTGGCAGGGGAGTCGGCGAGCAGTACTTC. Amino acid sequence: CSVGRGVGEQYF.

In its sample, this clonotype was seen many times. V and J are TRBV20-1 and TRBJ2-7; 7 positions agree with TRBD2. Germline V gene lookup returns CDR1 DFQATT and CDR2 SNEGSKA (reference sequence). V shed 3 bases, J shed 0 bases, and the junction held 8 bases outside the gene matches. The CDR3 sequence is 15 residues long. The CDR3 sequence: CSASQTRLASYEQYF. CDR3 DNA sequence: TGCAGTGCTAGTCAAACCCGACTAGCCTCCTACGAGCAGTACTTC.

V gene TRBV15 combines with J gene TRBJ1-5, with no clear D. The germline V gene encodes CDR1 LNHNV and CDR2 YYDKDF (reference sequence). This CDR3 region has 14 residues. Trimming took 8 bases from V and 5 from J, leaving 16 bases between them. The CDR3 DNA reads TGTGCCACCGGAACACCATACCAAGATCAGCCCCAGCATTTT. As protein: CATGTPYQDQPQHF.

A few counts support this clonotype. The V call is TRBV3-1, the J call TRBJ1-1, with D unclear. The germline CDR1 and CDR2 sequences are LGHDT and YNNKEL (reference sequence). This CDR3 contains 14 residues. The ends were cut back, 2 bases at V and 8 bases at J, with 15 bases in the middle. The CDR3 here is CASSQPDPTEEAFF. DNA for the CDR3: TGTGCCAGCAGCCAACCCGACCCGACGGAGGAAGCTTTCTTT.

The genes are TRBV6-2 or TRBV6-3 and TRBJ2-2; 10 nucleotides match TRBD2. Looked up from germline, CDR1 is MNHEY and CDR2 is SVGEGT. This CDR3 spans 16 amino acids. V was pared by 1 base and J by 1 base, with 0 bases of the junction left unmatched. In DNA form, the CDR3 reads TGTGCCAGCAGTTACTGGACTAGCGGGAACACCGGGGAGCTGTTTTTT. This translates into CASSYWTSGNTGELFF.

The table lists this clonotype with many counts. In nucleotides, the CDR3 is TGCAGTGCTTTGATGATGGTGTACACTGAAGCTTTCTTT. Protein product: CSALMMVYTEAFF. V usage is TRBV20-1 and J usage is TRBJ1-1; D unclear. Germline loops: CDR1 DFQATT, CDR2 SNEGSKA (reference sequence). Trimming left V 5 bases short and J 3 bases short, with 13 bases between. This CDR3 comprises 13 residues.

The table lists this clonotype with many counts. The rearrangement links TRBV12-3 or TRBV12-4 to TRBJ2-1; tentative D call: TRBD1 (6 bases). Trimming stripped 7 bases from V and 3 bases from J, with 19 bases between. CDR3 length: 16 amino acids. The CDR3 DNA reads as TGTGCCAGCAATACCGAAGCCCAGGGGAACTACAATGAGCAGTTCTTC. This translates into CASNTEAQGNYNEQFF.

V and J are TRBV28 and TRBJ2-5, with 7 bases lining up with TRBD2. Per the germline V gene, CDR1 is MDHEN and CDR2 is SYDVKM. The CDR3 length is 15 residues. V trimming: 2 bases; J trimming: 1 base; junction bases outside the gene matches: 4. The CDR3 reads CASSLRGVPQETQYF. Here the CDR3 DNA reads TGTGCCAGCAGTTTACGGGGGGTCCCCCAAGAGACCCAGTACTTC.

The chain carries TRBV20-1 and TRBJ2-2; D gene unclear. Germline CDR1 DFQATT, CDR2 SNEGSKA (reference sequence). Between the trimmed V and J ends, which lost 5 bases and 6 bases, there was a span of 7 bases. This CDR3 comprises 11 residues. The CDR3 sequence: CSAASSGELFF. The CDR3 coding sequence is TGCAGTGCTGCTAGTTCCGGGGAGCTGTTTTTT.

There are many counts of this clonotype. V gene TRBV10-3 combines with J gene TRBJ1-1, with D perhaps TRBD1 (5 bases). Germline CDR1 and CDR2: ENHRY and SYGVKD. V dropped 10 bases and J dropped 1 base, with 13 bases sitting between them. The CDR3 is made up of 13 amino acids. In DNA form, the CDR3 reads TGTGCCACCTCCTTAGGGACGAACACTGAAGCTTTCTTT. Translation gives CATSLGTNTEAFF.

This clonotype showed up just a few times. V and J are TRBV11-1 and TRBJ2-6; 10 bases align to TRBD2. The CDR3 contains 18 residues. J gave up 0 bases and V 5 bases, and 7 bases lay outside the gene matches. CDR1 is SGHAT, CDR2 FQDESV, per germline (reference sequence). For the CDR3, the DNA is TGTGCCAGCAGCGACGGGACTAGCGCCAACTCTGGGGCCAACGTCCTGACTTTC. This translates into CASSDGTSANSGANVLTF.